This T cell receptor beta chain was retrieved from a study of T cell responses to AZD1222 COVID-19 vaccine. Germline CDR1 and CDR2: SGHNT and YENEEA. The CDR3 sequence is 13 residues long. Between the trimmed V and J ends, which lost 4 bases and 6 bases, there was a span of 13 bases. Assay: immunoSEQ multiplex PCR; the TCRdb copy retains only in-frame clones and omits some. The table shows approximately 75,000 clones, with around 86% occurring only once. V usage is TRBV11-3 and J usage is TRBJ2-7; possible D gene TRBD1, 5 bases. Sample: peripheral blood, taken 28 days after the second AZD1222 dose. The clonotype originates from an adult who received the AZD1222 COVID-19 vaccine. CDR3 bases: TGTGCCAGCAGCTATCACAGGCTGGGCGAGCAGTACTTC. Protein: CASSYHRLGEQYF. Full variable domain (rest looked up from reference TRBV11-3 and TRBJ2-7): EAGVVQSPRYKIIEKKQPVAFWCNPISGHNTLYWYLQNLGQGPELLIRYENEEAVDDSQLPKDRFSAERLKGVDSTLKIQPAELGDSAVYLCASSYHRLGEQYFGPGTRLTVT.